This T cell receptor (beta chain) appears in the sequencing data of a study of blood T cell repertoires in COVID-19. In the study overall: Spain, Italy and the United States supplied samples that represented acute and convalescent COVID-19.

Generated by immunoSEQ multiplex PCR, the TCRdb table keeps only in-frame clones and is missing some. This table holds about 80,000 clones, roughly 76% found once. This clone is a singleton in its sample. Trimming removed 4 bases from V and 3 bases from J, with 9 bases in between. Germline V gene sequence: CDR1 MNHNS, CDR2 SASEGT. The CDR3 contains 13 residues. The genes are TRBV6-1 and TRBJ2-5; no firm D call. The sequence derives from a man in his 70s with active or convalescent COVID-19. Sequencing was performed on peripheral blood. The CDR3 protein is CASSAAREETQYF. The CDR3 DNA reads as TGTGCCAGCAGTGCAGCCCGGGAAGAGACCCAGTACTTC.